The 26 T cell receptor beta chains given below trace back to one sample, sequenced in a study of blood T cell repertoires in COVID-19. Some clones are missing from TCRdb's copy, which holds only in-frame ones; the method was immunoSEQ multiplex PCR. The sample lists about 190,000 clones; about 88% were seen once. The sample taken for sequencing was peripheral blood. The receptors were gathered from a man younger than 45 with acute or convalescent COVID-19.

J is TRBJ2-7 and V is TRBV28; 12 bases are shared with TRBD2. Germline V gives CDR1 MDHEN, CDR2 SYDVKM. Trimming removed 8 bases from V and 5 bases from J; junction bases left unmatched: 10. The CDR3 totals 15 residues. The DNA of the CDR3 is TGTGCCAGCCGCAAACCTAGCGGGAGGGCCCACGAGCAGTACTTC. This gives the protein CASRKPSGRAHEQYF.

The chain uses TRBV19 and TRBJ2-1; TRBD2 agrees at 16 bases. The CDR3 has 18 amino acids. Per the germline V gene, CDR1 is LNHDA and CDR2 is SQIVND (reference sequence). The V and J ends lost 5 bases and 7 bases, in that order; junction bases with no gene match: 11. The CDR3 spells CASSPGTSGRDGGNEQFF. Written as DNA, the CDR3 is TGTGCCAGTAGTCCCGGGACTAGCGGGAGGGATGGGGGAAATGAGCAGTTCTTC.

The chain couples TRBV19 to TRBJ1-3, with 9 nucleotides matching TRBD1. Germline V lookup: CDR1 LNHDA, CDR2 SQIVND (reference sequence). The CDR3 contains 16 residues. V dropped 7 bases and J dropped 0; count of bases not matched to a gene: 7. The CDR3 sequence is CASTGTGSRSGNTIYF. The CDR3 nucleotides read TGTGCCAGTACCGGGACAGGGAGTCGCTCTGGAAACACCATATATTTT.

This clone was recorded a few times. The rearrangement joins TRBV28 to TRBJ2-2; D unresolved. Germline V gene lookup returns CDR1 MDHEN and CDR2 SYDVKM. This CDR3 region has 13 residues. V was cut by 10 bases and J by 5 bases, with 14 bases left in between. The CDR3 here is CAIPSLSTGELFF. The DNA for the CDR3 is TGTGCCATCCCGAGTTTATCGACCGGGGAGCTGTTTTTT.

The chain carries TRBV6-6 and TRBJ1-2; the D gene is possibly TRBD1 (5 bases). Germline V lookup: CDR1 MNHNY, CDR2 SVGAGI (reference sequence). The CDR3 runs to 16 residues. Trimming shortened V by 2 bases and J by 2 bases, and 15 bases separated the two germline ends. In DNA form, the CDR3 reads TGTGCCAGCAGTTACACCCAACGACAGACAAACTATGGCTACACCTTC. Translation: CASSYTQRQTNYGYTF.

Turning to this clone: This CDR3 is also generated by other DNA sequences in the sample. The gene calls are TRBV9 and TRBJ2-3; D is ambiguous. The CDR3 loop spans 12 amino acids. V dropped 1 base and J dropped 3 bases, with 3 bases sitting between them. Germline CDR1 SGDLS, CDR2 YYNGEE. The chain's CDR3 is CASSVLTDTQYF. The CDR3 DNA reads TGTGCCAGCAGCGTACTGACAGATACGCAGTATTTT.

This chain uses TRBV5-4 with TRBJ1-1; the D gene is possibly TRBD1 (6 bases). CDR1 and CDR2 from the germline V gene are SGHNT and YYREEE (reference sequence). This CDR3 is built from 14 residues. Trimming pared 4 bases from V and 1 base from J, leaving 11 bases between. CDR3 nucleotide sequence: TGTGCCAGCAGCACCCTGACAGGGAACACTGAAGCTTTCTTT. This translates into CASSTLTGNTEAFF.

The rearrangement joins TRBV28 to TRBJ1-2; no clear D gene. V was pared by 8 bases and J by 3 bases, with 10 bases between. CDR1 MDHEN and CDR2 SYDVKM come from the germline V gene. The CDR3 runs to 12 residues. Here the CDR3 reads CASGPLYYGYTF. The CDR3 DNA reads TGTGCCAGCGGCCCCCTGTACTATGGCTACACCTTC.

The chain uses TRBV20-1 and TRBJ2-6; tentatively, D is TRBD1 (6 bases). Per germline, CDR1 DFQATT and CDR2 SNEGSKA (reference sequence). The V end was cut by 3 bases, the J end by 2 bases, with 11 bases between. The CDR3 consists of 15 residues. The CDR3 protein is CSASGNRAGANVLTF. The CDR3 nucleotides are TGCAGTGCTAGTGGAAACAGGGCTGGGGCCAACGTCCTGACTTTC.

V is TRBV7-8 and J is TRBJ1-2; 11 positions match TRBD1. This CDR3 contains 14 residues. Losses at the gene ends were 0 bases for V and 7 bases for J; bases not matched to a gene: 1. From germline, CDR1 is SGHVS and CDR2 FQNEAQ. The CDR3 nucleotides read TGTGCCAGCAGCTTAGCGGGGACAGGGGGTGGCTACACCTTC. Translating gives CASSLAGTGGGYTF.

This chain connects TRBV18 to TRBJ1-1, with 7 bases fitting TRBD1. J gave up 0 bases and V 5 bases, and 3 bases lay outside the gene matches. From germline, CDR1 is KGHSH and CDR2 LQKENI. This CDR3 is 14 amino acids long. The CDR3 loop is CASSAGQMNTEAFF. The CDR3 DNA reads as TGTGCCAGCTCAGCGGGACAGATGAACACTGAAGCTTTCTTT. Using reference TRBV18 and TRBJ1-1 for the parts outside the CDR3, the full variable domain is NAGVMQNPRHLVRRRGQEARLRCSPMKGHSHVYWYRQLPEEGLKFMVYLQKENIIDESGMPKERFSAEFPKEGPSILRIQQVVRGDSAAYFCASSAGQMNTEAFFGQGTRLTVV.

V is TRBV5-1 and J is TRBJ1-1, with D possibly TRBD1 on 5 matching bases. Germline values: CDR1 SGHRS, CDR2 YFSETQ. V shed 2 bases and J shed 4 bases, with 12 bases lying between them. This CDR3 region has 14 residues. CDR3 coding DNA: TGCGCCAGCAGCTTCCTCCCGGGGGGCACTGAAGCTTTCTTT. It codes for CASSFLPGGTEAFF.

This clone was detected only a few times. The chain is built from TRBV5-1 and TRBJ2-3, with TRBD2 identical over 7 bases. Trimming took 0 bases from V and 1 from J; bases not matched to a gene: 5. The V gene's germline CDR1 is SGHRS and CDR2 YFSETQ. The CDR3 runs to 16 residues. CDR3 nucleotides: TGCGCCAGCAGCTTGGCCGGCGGGAGAGGCACAGATACGCAGTATTTT. Translation gives CASSLAGGRGTDTQYF.

Only a few counts were recorded for this clone. The rearrangement uses TRBV5-5 and TRBJ1-5; D uncertain. This CDR3 spans 13 amino acids. The germline V gene encodes CDR1 SGHKS and CDR2 YYEKEE (reference sequence). The V end was cut by 0 bases, the J end by 6 bases, with 7 bases between. The CDR3 DNA reads TGTGCCAGCAGCTTGGCCGTTAGTCAGCCCCAGCATTTT. The encoded protein is CASSLAVSQPQHF.

The rearrangement links TRBV6-5 to TRBJ1-5, with no clear D. CDR3 size: 13 residues. In germline, CDR1 is MNHEY, CDR2 SVGAGI. V was shortened by 8 bases and J by 7 bases, with 15 bases between the two germline ends. CDR3 sequence reads: CASGARIAQPQHF. The CDR3, as DNA: TGTGCCAGCGGCGCGAGGATAGCACAGCCCCAGCATTTT.

The J gene is TRBJ2-7, the V gene TRBV5-5, with a weak D call TRBD1 (5 bases). V was shortened by 1 base and J by 2 bases, with 13 bases between the two germline ends. Germline loops: CDR1 SGHKS, CDR2 YYEKEE (reference sequence). The CDR3 runs to 15 residues. The CDR3 DNA reads TGTGCCAGCAGCTTGTTGCCCCAGGGCCCCTACGAGCAGTACTTC. Its translation is CASSLLPQGPYEQYF.

This clone was seen a handful of times. This rearrangement joins TRBV7-2 to TRBJ1-3; D is ambiguous. The germline V and J ends were trimmed by 4 bases and 0 bases, with 10 bases remaining between them. Per the germline V gene, CDR1 is SGHTA and CDR2 is FQGNSA. The CDR3 covers 15 residues. The CDR3 is CASSSGVFSGNTIYF. In nucleotides, the CDR3 is TGTGCCAGCAGCTCGGGAGTCTTCTCTGGAAACACCATATATTTT.

This clone occurred once. J is TRBJ2-6 and V is TRBV18, with D tentatively TRBD2 (5 bases). The ends were cut back, 3 bases at V and 0 bases at J, with 12 bases in the middle. From germline, CDR1 is KGHSH and CDR2 LQKENI. The CDR3 length is 17 residues. In DNA form, the CDR3 reads TGTGCCAGCTCACCTGACTATGGCAACTCTGGGGCCAACGTCCTGACTTTC. This encodes CASSPDYGNSGANVLTF.

V usage is TRBV5-1 and J usage is TRBJ2-2, with 7 bases lining up with TRBD2. The germline V gene has CDR1 SGHRS and CDR2 YFSETQ. V dropped 0 bases and J dropped 3; count of bases not matched to a gene: 5. The length of the CDR3 is 16 residues. The CDR3 nucleotides read TGCGCCAGCAGCTTGGTCGTGGGAGGGGACACCGGGGAGCTGTTTTTT. Translating gives CASSLVVGGDTGELFF.

The chain combines TRBV5-6 with TRBJ2-1; 7 bases agree with TRBD2. CDR3 length equals 13 residues. With V trimmed by 3 bases and J by 5 bases, 2 bases remained unmatched. Germline CDR1 SGHDT, CDR2 YYEEEE. The CDR3 DNA reads as TGTGCCAGCAGCTCCGGGACTAACAATGAGCAGTTCTTC. Residues: CASSSGTNNEQFF. The complete variable domain, with remaining parts taken from reference TRBV5-6 and TRBJ2-1, reads DAGVTQSPTHLIKTRGQQVTLRCSPKSGHDTVSWYQQALGQGPQFIFQYYEEEERQRGNFPDRFSGHQFPNYSSELNVNALLLGDSALYLCASSSGTNNEQFFGPGTRLTVL.

The chain joins TRBV5-1 to TRBJ1-2; possibly TRBD1 for D (6 bases). V shed 4 bases and J shed 13 bases, with 26 bases lying between them. The CDR3 has 15 amino acids. CDR1 SGHRS and CDR2 YFSETQ come from the germline V gene. For the CDR3, the DNA is TGCGCCAGCAGCCTGGGGCCCGGGACACCCTCTTCGAGCACCTTC. Translation: CASSLGPGTPSSSTF.

The rearrangement links TRBV15 to TRBJ1-2; D is undetermined. CDR3 length: 13 residues. CDR1 is LNHNV, CDR2 YYDKDF, per germline (reference sequence). Trimming shortened V by 6 bases and J by 1 base, and 9 bases separated the two germline ends. CDR3 sequence: CATRNTINYGYTF. CDR3 in DNA: TGTGCCACCAGGAACACAATTAACTATGGCTACACCTTC.

J is TRBJ2-2 and V is TRBV5-1, with D hard to call. Germline V gives CDR1 SGHRS, CDR2 YFSETQ. The CDR3 extends over 15 amino acids. V was cut by 0 bases and J by 3 bases, with 9 bases left in between. CDR3 bases: TGCGCCAGCAGCTTGGTACAGTTTGACACCGGGGAGCTGTTTTTT. The encoded protein is CASSLVQFDTGELFF.

The J gene is TRBJ2-5, the V gene TRBV6-5, with 9 bases that match TRBD1. The V and J ends lost 6 bases and 4 bases, in that order; junction bases with no gene match: 6. The CDR3 extends over 14 amino acids. Germline loops: CDR1 MNHEY, CDR2 SVGAGI. The CDR3 bases are TGTGCCAGCAGGAAGTACAGGGGGCGAGAGACCCAGTACTTC. Translated: CASRKYRGRETQYF.

The rearrangement joins TRBV28 to TRBJ1-1, with 9 bases lining up with TRBD1. This CDR3 contains 15 residues. Germline V gives CDR1 MDHEN, CDR2 SYDVKM. Trimming cost V 5 bases and J 5 bases; bases outside gene matches: 9. The CDR3 reads CASSPATGGVTEAFF. In DNA form, the CDR3 reads TGTGCCAGCAGTCCAGCGACAGGGGGAGTTACTGAAGCTTTCTTT.

This clone was found a few times. The chain employs TRBV5-1 and TRBJ1-2, with 8 bases matching TRBD1. J was trimmed by 3 bases and V by 3 bases; bases with no gene match: 7. Germline V gene data show CDR1 as SGHRS and CDR2 as YFSETQ. This CDR3 has 15 amino acids. The CDR3 sequence is CASSSSGQADYGYTF. CDR3 sequence (DNA): TGCGCCAGCAGCTCCTCGGGACAGGCGGACTATGGCTACACCTTC.